This T cell receptor (beta chain) was captured in a study of CXCR3-negative and CXCR3-positive naive CD8 T cells. Through 5' RACE with UMI labels, the TRB cDNA libraries were prepared. TCRdb re-called the 5' RACE reads; every CDR3 protein appears as one record, without DNA. The sample table sets out tens of thousands of distinct CDR3 sequences. CDR3 length: 15 residues. From germline, CDR1 is SQVTM and CDR2 ANQGSEA. The chain has TRBV29-1 and TRBJ1-1; TCRdb lists TRBD1, though no DNA is available to test this call. Sequencing was performed on memory CD8+ T cells from blood. The origin of this receptor is a human donor in good health. Some clones in this sample may be carry-over from other donors' samples. The CDR3: CSVEVQGAVNTEAFF.